The 14 T cell receptor beta chains below all came from one sample that was sequenced in a study of blood T cells in healthy people across ages. The authors ran a second PCR of about 6 to 11 cycles using a sample-barcoded 5' primer and a J-beta primer mix. TCRdb independently ran MiXCR on the 5' RACE reads; one entry per CDR3 protein. The sample includes approximately 1,100,000 distinct CDR3 sequences, around 43% of them seen just once. Material for sequencing was blood. These receptors were obtained from a woman between 55 and 75 years old in good health.

This chain connects TRBV27 to TRBJ2-7; the match to TRBD2 covers 8 bases. The germline CDR1 and CDR2 sequences are MNHEY and SMNVEV (reference sequence). The CDR3 runs to 14 residues. Trimming took 6 bases from V and 2 from J; bases not matched to a gene: 6. The CDR3 loop is CASSRREATYEQYF. The CDR3 DNA is TGTGCCAGCAGCAGGCGGGAGGCGACCTACGAGCAGTACTTC.

The V call is TRBV28, the J call TRBJ2-5; the D gene could be TRBD1 or TRBD2 (5 bases each). CDR3 length equals 16 residues. V dropped 2 bases and J dropped 5 bases, with 18 bases sitting between them. Germline lookup yields CDR1 MDHEN and CDR2 SYDVKM. The CDR3 reads CASSLGEGTYLETQYF. The CDR3 coding sequence is TGTGCCAGCAGTTTAGGTGAAGGGACCTACTTGGAGACCCAGTACTTC.

This clonotype was recorded at least ten times. This chain joins TRBV25-1 and TRBJ2-1; weak D call: TRBD1 (6 bases). V was trimmed by 6 bases and J by 4 bases, leaving 13 bases between them. This CDR3 is 14 amino acids long. Germline V lookup: CDR1 MGHDK, CDR2 SYGVNS. The DNA of the CDR3 is TGTGCCAGCAGCATCGGGACATTTTACAATGAGCAGTTCTTC. Translation gives CASSIGTFYNEQFF. Full variable domain (rest looked up from reference TRBV25-1 and TRBJ2-1): EADIYQTPRYLVIGTGKKITLECSQTMGHDKMYWYQQDPGMELHLIHYSYGVNSTEKGDLSSESTVSRIRTEHFPLTLESARPSHTSQYLCASSIGTFYNEQFFGPGTRLTVL.

The CDR3 spells CASTWTGQATPNTEAFF. CDR3 DNA sequence: TGCGCCAGCACCTGGACCGGACAGGCAACTCCGAACACTGAAGCTTTCTTT. V usage is TRBV5-1 and J usage is TRBJ1-1, with 7 bases fitting TRBD1. Trimming took 6 bases from V and 1 from J; bases not matched to a gene: 15. Germline-derived CDR1 and CDR2 are SGHRS and YFSETQ. The CDR3 length is 17 residues.

This clonotype was found once. The J gene is TRBJ2-3, the V gene TRBV3-1, with D unclear. The V end was cut by 0 bases, the J end by 7 bases, with 8 bases between. Germline V lookup: CDR1 LGHDT, CDR2 YNNKEL (reference sequence). CDR3 length equals 13 residues. The CDR3 nucleotides read TGTGCCAGCAGCCAAGATCTTGAACATACGCAGTATTTT. Protein: CASSQDLEHTQYF.

This clonotype was counted a single time. The rearrangement uses TRBV6-5 and TRBJ2-5, with TRBD1 identical over 7 bases. There are 18 residues in the CDR3. The germline V gene encodes CDR1 MNHEY and CDR2 SVGAGI. V shed 0 bases and J 11 bases; nucleotides not matched to a gene: 21. The CDR3 region has the DNA TGTGCCAGCAGTTACTCGACACAGGGGCGCGGAACTCAGGGGGAGCAGTACTTC. Translating gives CASSYSTQGRGTQGEQYF.

V is TRBV4-1 and J is TRBJ1-2; maybe TRBD1 (5 bases). The CDR3 loop spans 13 amino acids. Germline values: CDR1 MGHRA, CDR2 YSYEKL. The V end lost 3 bases, the J end lost 9 bases, and 14 bases lay between the germline ends. The CDR3 region has the DNA TGCGCCAGCAGCCAGGTACAGGAGCAGAGCTACACCTTC. Amino acid sequence: CASSQVQEQSYTF.

Worth noting for this clonotype: A read error may explain this, as a much larger clone is one base away. V usage is TRBV29-1 and J usage is TRBJ1-4; D not certain. Germline V gene sequence: CDR1 SQVTM, CDR2 ANQGSEA. The CDR3 runs 10 residues. CDR3 loop: CSVLDEELFF. The CDR3 DNA follows: TGCAGCGTCCTAGATGAAGAACTGTTTTTT. The full variable domain, completed using reference TRBV29-1 and TRBJ1-4, is SAVISQKPSRDICQRGTSLTIQCQVDSQVTMMFWYRQQPGQSLTLIATANQGSEATYESGFVIDKFPISRPNLTFSTLTVSNMSPEDSSIYLCSVLDEELFFGSGTQLSVL.

V gene TRBV14 combines with J gene TRBJ2-1; no clear D gene. The CDR3 covers 12 residues. Germline V gene sequence: CDR1 SGHDN, CDR2 FVKESK. Trimming cost V 2 bases and J 6 bases, with 5 bases left between them. DNA of the CDR3: TGTGCCAGCAGCCAAATATTCAATGAGCAGTTCTTC. Translated: CASSQIFNEQFF. Based on the CDR3 plus reference TRBV14 and TRBJ2-1, the full variable domain is EAGVTQFPSHSVIEKGQTVTLRCDPISGHDNLYWYRRVMGKEIKFLLHFVKESKQDESGMPNNRFLAERTGGTYSTLKVQPAELEDSGVYFCASSQIFNEQFFGPGTRLTVL.

This clonotype was picked up a small number of times. V is TRBV6-5 and J is TRBJ2-7; TRBD2 aligns across 11 bases. The germline V gene encodes CDR1 MNHEY and CDR2 SVGAGI. This CDR3 is built from 15 residues. Trimming took 4 bases from V and 1 from J; bases not matched to a gene: 3. As DNA, the CDR3 is TGTGCCAGCAGTTCACTAGCGGGAGCTTCCTACGAGCAGTACTTC. It specifies CASSSLAGASYEQYF.

This clonotype was seen a handful of times. The rearrangement joins TRBV7-9 to TRBJ1-2; weak D call: TRBD1 (5 bases). The germline V gene encodes CDR1 SEHNR and CDR2 FQNEAQ (reference sequence). V lost 1 base and J lost 4, with 10 bases in between. The CDR3 extends over 14 amino acids. CDR3 residues: CASSLDGDGYGYTF. The CDR3 bases are TGTGCCAGCAGCTTAGACGGGGACGGCTATGGCTACACCTTC.

The sample holds a few counts of this clonotype. The chain links TRBV7-8 to TRBJ2-2, with D uncertain. Trimming removed 1 base at V and 4 bases at J, with 7 bases between. CDR3 length: 14 residues. Germline CDR1 reads SGHVS; CDR2 reads FQNEAQ. CDR3 protein: CASSLDGSTGELFF. CDR3 coding DNA: TGTGCCAGCAGCTTAGACGGGTCCACCGGGGAGCTGTTTTTT.

In its sample, this clonotype was seen a few times. This chain connects TRBV6-5 to TRBJ1-4; 9 nucleotides agree with TRBD1. The V gene's germline CDR1 is MNHEY and CDR2 SVGAGI. This CDR3 is 15 amino acids long. V was pared by 5 bases and J by 3 bases, with 4 bases of the junction left unmatched. The CDR3 spells CASSAGDRANEKLFF. DNA of the CDR3: TGTGCCAGCAGTGCCGGGGACAGGGCTAATGAAAAACTGTTTTTT.

This clonotype was seen once. The chain links TRBV20-1 to TRBJ1-2; D is unresolved. The CDR3 runs 16 residues. Germline V gene lookup returns CDR1 DFQATT and CDR2 SNEGSKA (reference sequence). Deletions cut 4 bases from V and 4 bases from J, with 22 bases between. DNA of the CDR3: TGCAGTGCTAAACTCGGAGACCAGGTTCGGATCTATGGCTACACCTTC. Translating gives CSAKLGDQVRIYGYTF.